Listed below are T cell receptor beta chains from one sample, sequenced in a study of blood T cell repertoires in COVID-19. The protocol was immunoSEQ multiplex PCR, while the TCRdb copy is restricted to in-frame clones and leaves out a portion. The table includes roughly 200,000 clones, about 87% detected once. The source material was PBMCs or T cells enriched from blood (not recorded which). The source of these receptors is a man aged 30 to 45 who had recovered from COVID-19. Both conserved end residues are part of each CDR3.

TRBJ2-1 | TRBV24-1 | 16 | CATSDSPVLSYNEQFF
TRBJ1-1 | TRBV5-6 | 14 | CASSPGTGLTEAFF
TRBJ1-5 | TRBV13 | 16 | CASSFGQARNNQPQHF
TRBJ2-7 | TRBV5-4 | 13 | CASSPSTGYEQYF
TRBJ1-3 | TRBV28 | 16 | CASTMGTVHFGNTIYF
TRBJ2-5 | TRBV29-1 | 12 | CSVGQGEKTQYF
TRBJ1-5 | TRBV21-1 | 16 | CASSPGQTYSNQPQHF
TRBJ2-1 | TRBV3-1/TRBV3-2 | 20 | CASSQVDFLWGGSSYNEQFF
TRBJ2-1 | TRBV7-9 | 18 | CASSPRSAGGWDYNEQFF
TRBJ1-1 | TRBV19 | 15 | CASSSPPRGNTEAFF
TRBJ2-1 | TRBV7-2 | 15 | CASSLEAGVINEQFF
TRBJ2-2 | TRBV3-1/TRBV3-2 | 18 | CASSRGLAGGSNTGELFF
TRBJ1-4 | TRBV7-2 | 14 | CASRLQGLDEKLFF
TRBJ2-2 | TRBV30 | 12 | CAWLQVYGELFF
TRBJ2-1 | TRBV27 | 15 | CASSLEGGIYNEQFF
TRBJ2-3 | TRBV4-1 | 17 | CASSQDQDSASTDTQYF
TRBJ2-7 | TRBV27 | 14 | CASSLTGTGGEQYF
TRBJ2-5 | TRBV7-6 | 15 | CASSSQTGSGETQYF